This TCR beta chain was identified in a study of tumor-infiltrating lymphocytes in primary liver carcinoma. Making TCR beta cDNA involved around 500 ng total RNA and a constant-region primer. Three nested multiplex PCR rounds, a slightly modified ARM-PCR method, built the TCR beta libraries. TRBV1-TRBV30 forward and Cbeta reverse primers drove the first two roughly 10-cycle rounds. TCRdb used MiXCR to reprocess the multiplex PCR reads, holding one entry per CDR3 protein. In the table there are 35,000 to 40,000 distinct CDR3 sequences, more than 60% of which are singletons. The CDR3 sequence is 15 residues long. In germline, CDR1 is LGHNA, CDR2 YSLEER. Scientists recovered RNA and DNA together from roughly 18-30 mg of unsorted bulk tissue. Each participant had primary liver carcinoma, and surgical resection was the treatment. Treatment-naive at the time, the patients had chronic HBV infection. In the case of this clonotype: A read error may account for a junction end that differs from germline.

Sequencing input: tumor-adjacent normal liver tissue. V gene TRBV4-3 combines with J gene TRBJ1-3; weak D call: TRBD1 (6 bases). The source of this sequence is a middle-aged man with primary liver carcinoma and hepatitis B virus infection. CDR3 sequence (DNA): TGCGCCAGCAGCCAGGTGGGGGGCTCTGGAAACATCATATATTTT. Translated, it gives CASSQVGGSGNIIYF.